This TCR beta chain was observed in a study of T cells in Graves' hyperthyroidism and ophthalmopathy. This clonotype was detected many times. RNA transcripts served as the template for amplifying TCR beta CDR3 regions. The study used the HTBI primer set for a first-round RT-PCR of the TCR CDR3. Each CDR3 protein gets one entry after TCRdb re-called the multiplex PCR reads with MiXCR. The sample lists 500,000 or so distinct CDR3 sequences, 17% seen once, with around 17% in the top ten. The CDR3 covers 13 residues. Deletions cut 4 bases from V and 4 bases from J, with 8 bases between. The V gene is TRBV12-3 or TRBV12-4, the J gene TRBJ1-5; TRBD1 is a possible D gene (5 bases). The sample was blood. The sequence came from a woman younger than 35 with Graves' ophthalmopathy. Here the CDR3 reads CASSYRGNQPQHF. In nucleotides, the CDR3 is TGTGCCAGCAGTTATCGGGGGAATCAGCCCCAGCATTTT.